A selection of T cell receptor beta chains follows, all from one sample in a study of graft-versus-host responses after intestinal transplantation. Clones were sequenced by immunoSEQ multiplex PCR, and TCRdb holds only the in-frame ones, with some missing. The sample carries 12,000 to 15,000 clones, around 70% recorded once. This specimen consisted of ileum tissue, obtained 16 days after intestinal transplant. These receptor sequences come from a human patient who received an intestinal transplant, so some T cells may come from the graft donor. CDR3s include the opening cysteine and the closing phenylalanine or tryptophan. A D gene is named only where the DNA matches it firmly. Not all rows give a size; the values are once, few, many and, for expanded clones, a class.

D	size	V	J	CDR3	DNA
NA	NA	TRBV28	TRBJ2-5	CASSLSEGKETQYF	TGTGCCAGCAGTTTATCGGAGGGGAAAGAGACCCAGTACTTC
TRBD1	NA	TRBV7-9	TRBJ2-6	CASSLWDSSGANVLTF	TGTGCCAGCAGCTTATGGGACAGCTCTGGGGCCAACGTCCTGACTTTC
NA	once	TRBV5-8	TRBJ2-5	CASSLLGAQETQYF	TGTGCCAGCAGCTTGTTAGGGGCCCAAGAGACCCAGTACTTC
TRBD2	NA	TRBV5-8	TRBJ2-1	CASSSSSGNYNEQFF	TGTGCCAGCAGCTCGTCTAGCGGGAATTACAATGAGCAGTTCTTC
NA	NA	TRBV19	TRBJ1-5	CASSPFGSGEAQPQHF	TGTGCCAGTAGTCCGTTCGGGAGTGGGGAGGCTCAGCCCCAGCATTTT
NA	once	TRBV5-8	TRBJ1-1	CASSPQISDKGMNTEAFF	TGTGCCAGCAGCCCCCAGATCTCGGACAAGGGCATGAACACTGAAGCTTTCTTT
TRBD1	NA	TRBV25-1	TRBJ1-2	CASSEFNLGGTGMGGYTF	TGTGCCAGCAGTGAATTCAACCTCGGCGGGACAGGGATGGGTGGCTACACCTTC
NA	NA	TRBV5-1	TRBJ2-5	CASSLEGTSQETQYF	TGCGCCAGCAGCTTGGAAGGGACTTCCCAAGAGACCCAGTACTTC
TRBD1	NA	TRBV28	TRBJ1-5	CASRQGAWQPQHF	TGTGCCAGCAGGCAGGGGGCTTGGCAGCCCCAGCATTTT
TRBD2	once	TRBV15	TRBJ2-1	CATSRTIAGLHSYNEQFF	TGTGCCACCAGCAGAACGATAGCGGGCCTCCACTCCTACAATGAGCAGTTCTTC
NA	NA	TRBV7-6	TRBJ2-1	CASSFQGRHEQFF	TGTGCCAGCAGCTTTCAAGGGAGACATGAGCAGTTCTTC
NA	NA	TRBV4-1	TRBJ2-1	CASSQWRLPYIEQFF	TGCGCCAGCAGCCAATGGCGGTTACCCTACATTGAGCAGTTCTTC
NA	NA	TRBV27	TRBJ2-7	CASSFLPGDREQYF	TGTGCCAGCAGTTTTCTACCAGGGGACCGCGAGCAGTACTTC
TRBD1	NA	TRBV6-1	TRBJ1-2	CASRDRGDGYTF	TGTGCCAGCAGAGACAGGGGCGATGGCTACACCTTC
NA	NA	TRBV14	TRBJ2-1	CASSQLEGSSYNEQFF	TGTGCCAGCAGCCAACTAGAGGGCAGCTCCTACAATGAGCAGTTCTTC
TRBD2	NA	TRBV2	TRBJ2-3	CASRLSLAGGQGSSTDTQYF	TGTGCCAGCAGACTCAGCCTAGCGGGGGGGCAAGGATCTAGCACAGATACGCAGTATTTT
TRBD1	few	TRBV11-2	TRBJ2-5	CASAGGLETQYF	TGTGCCAGCGCAGGGGGATTAGAGACCCAGTACTTC
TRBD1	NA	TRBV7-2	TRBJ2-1	CASSTRTGLYNEQFF	TGTGCCAGCAGCACCCGGACAGGGCTCTACAATGAGCAGTTCTTC
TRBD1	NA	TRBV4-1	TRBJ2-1	CASSLLDRGELNEQFF	TGCGCCAGCAGCCTACTGGACAGGGGCGAATTGAATGAGCAGTTCTTC
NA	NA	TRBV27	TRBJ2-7	CASSFGISYEQYF	TGTGCCAGCAGTTTCGGGATCAGCTACGAGCAGTACTTC
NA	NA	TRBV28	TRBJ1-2	CASSFGRTFFDGSGYTF	TGTGCCAGCAGTTTCGGTAGGACTTTTTTCGACGGGAGTGGCTACACCTTC
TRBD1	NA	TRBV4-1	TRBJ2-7	CASSQGTGNYEQYF	TGCGCCAGCAGCCAAGGGACAGGGAATTACGAGCAGTACTTC
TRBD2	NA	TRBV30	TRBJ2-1	CAWSVLAGDRNEQFF	TGTGCCTGGAGTGTACTAGCGGGAGATCGCAATGAGCAGTTCTTC
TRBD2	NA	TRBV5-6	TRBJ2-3	CASSLGRLASTDTQYF	TGTGCCAGCAGCTTGGGGAGACTAGCTAGCACAGATACGCAGTATTTT
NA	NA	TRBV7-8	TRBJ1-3	CASSLAELFSGNTIYF	TGTGCCAGCAGCTTAGCCGAACTCTTCTCTGGAAACACCATATATTTT
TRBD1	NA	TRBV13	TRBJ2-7	CASSFGDRGREQYF	TGTGCCAGCAGCTTTGGAGACAGGGGGCGCGAGCAGTACTTC
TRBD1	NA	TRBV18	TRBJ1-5	CASSPDSTDRGYQPQHF	TGTGCCAGCTCACCCGACTCAACCGACAGGGGATATCAGCCCCAGCATTTT
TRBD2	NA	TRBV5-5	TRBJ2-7	CASSPAGTSYEQYF	TGTGCCAGCAGCCCGGCCGGGACTAGCTACGAGCAGTACTTC
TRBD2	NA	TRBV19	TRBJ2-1	CASTLSGSPYNEQFF	TGTGCCAGTACCCTTAGCGGGAGCCCCTACAATGAGCAGTTCTTC
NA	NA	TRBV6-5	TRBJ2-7	CASSSGTYEQYF	TGTGCCAGCAGCTCAGGGACCTACGAGCAGTACTTC
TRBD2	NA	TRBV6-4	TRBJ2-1	CASSVLAGVEQFF	TGTGCCAGCAGTGTACTAGCGGGAGTTGAGCAGTTCTTC
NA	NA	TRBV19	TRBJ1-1	CASNPQPQGNTEAFF	TGTGCCAGTAATCCCCAACCTCAGGGTAACACTGAAGCTTTCTTT
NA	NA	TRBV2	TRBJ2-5	CASLGDQETQYF	TGTGCCAGCTTAGGAGACCAAGAGACCCAGTACTTC
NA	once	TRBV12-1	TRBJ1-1	CASSFGQGADTEAFF	NA
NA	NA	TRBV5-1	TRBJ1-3	CASSLSGLSDTIYF	TGCGCCAGCAGCTTGAGCGGACTTTCGGACACCATATATTTT
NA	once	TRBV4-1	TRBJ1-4	CASGQPLSPLLFF	TGCGCCAGCGGCCAACCGCTGAGTCCACTTCTGTTTTTT
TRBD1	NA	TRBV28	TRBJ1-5	CASSSWTGDQPQHF	TGTGCCAGCAGTTCTTGGACAGGGGATCAGCCCCAGCATTTT
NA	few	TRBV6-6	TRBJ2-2	CASSYYSNGELFF	TGTGCCAGCAGTTACTATAGCAACGGGGAGCTGTTTTTT
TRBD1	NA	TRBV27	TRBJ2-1	CASKNVDRGRDEQFF	TGTGCCAGCAAAAACGTGGACAGGGGTAGAGATGAGCAGTTCTTC
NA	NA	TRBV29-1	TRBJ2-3	CSVHATVRESTDTQYF	TGCAGCGTTCACGCGACGGTTCGGGAGAGCACAGATACGCAGTATTTT
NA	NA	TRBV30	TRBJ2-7	CAWSLGGGVYEQYF	TGTGCCTGGAGCCTTGGGGGGGGCGTTTACGAGCAGTACTTC
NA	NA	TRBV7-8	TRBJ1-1	CASSPFPSNTEAFF	TGTGCCAGCAGCCCCTTTCCGTCTAACACTGAAGCTTTCTTT
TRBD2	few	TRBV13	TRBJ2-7	CASGPSGSHEQYF	TGTGCCAGCGGTCCTAGCGGGAGTCACGAGCAGTACTTC
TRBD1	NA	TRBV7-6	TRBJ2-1	CASGSPLTGASYNEQFF	TGTGCCAGCGGATCACCTCTCACAGGGGCCTCCTACAATGAGCAGTTCTTC
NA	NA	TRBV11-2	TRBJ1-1	CASSPQGLATEAFF	TGTGCCAGCAGCCCCCAGGGGTTGGCCACTGAAGCTTTCTTT
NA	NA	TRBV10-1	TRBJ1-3	CASSESTAGNTIYF	TGCGCCAGCAGTGAGTCGACAGCTGGAAACACCATATATTTT
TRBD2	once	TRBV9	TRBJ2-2	CASSVAAGINTGELFF	TGTGCCAGCAGCGTGGCAGCGGGGATAAACACCGGGGAGCTGTTTTTT
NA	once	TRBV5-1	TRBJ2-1	CASSLFAANNEQFF	TGCGCCAGCAGCTTGTTTGCGGCGAACAATGAGCAGTTCTTC
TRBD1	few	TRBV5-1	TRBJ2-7	CASSWTGGYEQYF	TGCGCCAGCAGCTGGACAGGGGGCTACGAGCAGTACTTC
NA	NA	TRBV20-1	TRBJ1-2	CSAAGSVGYTF	TGCAGTGCCGCAGGGTCTGTAGGCTACACCTTC
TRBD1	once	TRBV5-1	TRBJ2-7	CASSSKVGQAGLYSYEQYF	TGCGCCAGCAGCTCAAAGGTGGGACAGGCAGGGCTTTACTCCTACGAGCAGTACTTC